This T cell receptor beta chain was recorded in a study of cytomegalovirus exposure and HLA in healthy donors (dated by TCRdb to the late 2010s). Study-wide context: According to an earlier analysis of around 600 of the donors, about 170 million T cells yielded 95 million to 140 million unique TCR beta sequences and about 300 Gb of sequence data. Approximately 310 gigabases of sequencing data and 70 million to 95 million unique TCR sequences made up an early release that covered 500 to 700 HLA-typed donors. Among the approximately 400 genotyped donors, approximately 82% belonged to the genetic ancestry cluster associated with self-reported Caucasian donors. The study aimed to test whether cataloging public T cell receptors could reveal signatures of past pathogen exposure. The T cell repertoires of 700 or so subjects were profiled by immunosequencing and related to cytomegalovirus serostatus. Along with the approximately 670-subject first cohort, a separate validation cohort of about 110 different subjects was used. The study combined high-throughput TCR immunosequencing, statistical association of individual TCRs with disease status, and machine learning to predict cytomegalovirus infection status. In a later analysis, previously published TCR beta repertoires from hundreds of donors were re-analyzed and high-resolution HLA genotyping was added so that TCR occurrence patterns could be studied. Rather than drawing on any new phenotypic data, the later analysis identified candidate immune exposures from TCR beta sequences and the way those sequences occurred across donors. To decide whether each TCR beta V gene segment behaved as functional or pseudogenic, an earlier analysis of approximately 600 of the donors relied on high-throughput TCR beta sequencing. Donor age, sex, ethnicity and CMV serostatus were compiled alongside the repertoire data. A later genetic analysis used genome-wide SNP genotypes for about 60% of the roughly 700 donors, treating that subset as a discovery cohort. All discovery cohort repertoires had been generated on a single sequencing platform. HLA typing included class I and class II loci at four-digit resolution. Typing coverage varied by locus: roughly 620-640 donors for A, B, C, DRB1 and DQB1; more than 500 for DQA1; about 590 for DPA1; fewer than 480 for DPB1. Five DR-DQ haplotypes were treated as single units for association and clustering because of strong linkage in the cohort. On average, 235,054 unique TCR beta nucleotide sequences were sequenced per donor among 398 genotyped donors of the cohort, with roughly 18% of those sequences being non-productive. Results the study describes overall, beyond this receptor: Immune exposure information for the cohort was limited to CMV serostatus. A further reported finding was that TCR beta sequences accurately predicted the HLA-A and HLA-B alleles for most subjects in the first cohort. Assigning TCR associations to individual alleles was difficult when HLA alleles, especially DR and DQ, strongly co-occurred. Some IMGT-functional V segments, including TRBV6-2 and TRBV6-3, could not be distinguished by the 87-base-pair reads and were therefore excluded. In this cohort, only TCR beta chains were sequenced, and detectable features were limited by the absence of alpha or paired-chain data. A later analysis reported that several top co-occurrence clusters appeared linked to parvovirus B19, influenza, CMV and Epstein-Barr virus. Roughly uniform sequencing depth across donors was assumed in presence/absence analyses, although this assumption may not hold. Compared with equally common non-associated chains, HLA-associated TCR beta chains in a later analysis were more clonally expanded and had lower generation probabilities. According to the authors, the approach could potentially be generalized to other disease states and immunological phenotypes. A group of highly shared sequence variants was considered likely to be a technical artifact of the sequencing pipeline. Because counts were too low, fewer than 20 rarely observed V segments, including chromosome 9 orphons, were excluded from the earlier analysis of under 650 of the donors. A later genetic analysis reported fewer N-insertions in productive TCRs among donors in an Asian-associated ancestry cluster than the roughly 700-donor mean. A later analysis found that TCR association rates varied across HLA loci, with DRB1 alleles showing the most associated TCRs and HLA-C alleles the fewest. Across donors, most TCR sequences were observed very rarely, whereas some public TCRs were present in many individuals. Linkage disequilibrium might explain the correlated functional status among segregating V segments, but an unknown experimental factor could not be excluded. A later analysis associated roughly 17,000 TCR beta sequences with specific HLA alleles at a false discovery rate of 0.05. A total of 150 to 200 TCR beta chains were listed by the study as associated with cytomegalovirus. In an earlier analysis of 587 of the donors, most TCR beta V segments appeared in productive rearrangements about 87% or about 30% of the time, broadly matching IMGT annotations. The classifier was reported to diagnose cytomegalovirus status with high specificity and sensitivity in both the original cohort and the validation cohort. A later genetic analysis associated a missense DCLRE1C variant with V-gene and J-gene trimming of TCR beta chains, and an independent cohort replicated the association. In vitro tests confirmed that a few of the cytomegalovirus-associated TCR beta chains recognize cytomegalovirus antigens. HLA typing was unavailable for some donors at each locus, so association tests used only the typed subset. Most CMV-associated TCR beta chains appeared to be HLA-restricted in a later analysis, and the HLA associations seemed to be driven largely by CMV exposure.

Its CDR3 holds 13 amino acids, cysteine through phenylalanine. Only the CDR3 portion is preserved as DNA: 39 bases, with reading frame beginning at the first base. V is reduced by 2 bases and J by 7 bases, leaving a spacing of 12 bases between them. According to the germline V gene (reference sequence), CDR1 reads GTSNPN and CDR2 reads SVGIG. The cohort consisted of 666 healthy bone marrow donors. All cohort members were sampled while nominally healthy, although unrecorded immune exposures were likely present. The donor was CMV seropositive and was included in the group of 250 to 300 seropositive cohort members. A peripheral blood sample was provided by each donor, and peripheral blood mononuclear cells were used for TCR beta sequencing. The Qiagen DNeasy Blood Extraction Kit was used to extract genomic DNA from the blood cell samples. A few counts support this clone. No antigen is known for it. Base qualities are missing; no much larger clone stands one base away.

The library came from the immunoSEQ multiplex PCR assay. A mixture of 60 forward primers for TCR Vbeta segments and 13 reverse primers for TCR Jbeta segments was used in the multiplex PCR. Amplification of the CDR3 region of rearranged TCR beta genes was performed with a multiplex PCR assay on genomic DNA. The Illumina HiSeq System was used to sequence the amplified TCR beta libraries as 87-base-pair reads. The study's processing was this. A later analysis tallied tens of millions of unique TCR beta chains across the 666 repertoires, and roughly 11 million of those chains were shared by two or more donors. To remove PCR and sequencing errors, raw reads were error-corrected and collapsed into unique sequences using a nearest-neighbor algorithm that merged closely related sequences. V, D and J gene segments were assigned by aligning CDR3 sequences to IMGT reference sequences. Each retained sequence needed at least a six-nucleotide match to both a V gene segment and a J gene segment. A rearrangement was called productive if the CDR3 had no stop codons and remained in frame with V and J, and every other rearrangement was called non-productive. Following IMGT convention, CDR3 was defined as the stretch from the second conserved V-encoded cysteine to the conserved J-encoded phenylalanine. The earlier analysis of around 640 of the donors excluded sequences that lacked an unambiguous match to a single V gene segment. In an earlier analysis of almost 600 of the donors, a V segment was called functional when productive rearrangements were above 56.7%, and segregating when the standard deviation between donors exceeded 5%. A statistical classification framework was built for diagnosing cytomegalovirus status from the catalog of TCR beta chain sequences. In a later analysis, V and J genes were assigned by comparing TCR nucleotide sequences against IMGT/GENE-DB human TR gene sequences. Using the TCRdist pipeline, a later analysis assigned CDR3 sequences along with most-parsimonious VDJ recombination scenarios. In a later analysis, every TCR beta chain was defined by the combination of its CDR3 amino acid sequence and its V-gene family, and reads without a unique V-gene family were dropped. A later analysis removed 500 to 650 highly shared, low-generation-probability nucleotide sequences to deal with suspected cross-contamination and a sequencing artifact. In a later analysis, a clonal expansion index was calculated for each public chain from normalized within-repertoire ranks of inferred template counts. In a later analysis, generation probabilities were computed with a VDJ recombination model fitted to out-of-frame rearrangements, and the resulting probabilities were checked against IGoR. In a later analysis, TCR-TCR, TCR-HLA and TCR-CMV co-occurrence was scored with hypergeometric tests, and a repertoire-size bias correction was applied to TCR pairs. In a later analysis, false discovery rates were estimated by permuting HLA or CMV assignments 20 times. In a later analysis, co-occurring TCRs were grouped using DBSCAN, with TCRdist sequence similarity added in when clustering inside HLA-allele-positive subsets. For co-occurrence clustering, repertoires with fewer than 30,000 or more than 120,000 public chains were excluded, along with four or five repertoires with anomalous nucleotide sharing. TCRdb mirrors the immuneACCESS table, restricted to in-frame sequences. Some clones are absent from its copies; in checked studies, under half trace to an unresolved V gene, and the reason for the others is unknown. V, J and clone size are those of that table, while D and trimming were read from the DNA. In all, the sample holds approximately 150,000 clones, and under 80% of those were seen once. About 13% of the sample rests with the top ten.

The TCR comes from a woman aged 45-65 years in good health and CMV-seropositive. The chain employs TRBV30 and TRBJ1-5, and perhaps TRBD1 as D gene, on 6 matching bases. The sequenced sample was PBMCs. The CDR3 protein sequence reads: CAWSTGLEQPQHF. The DNA sequence reads TGTGCCTGGAGTACAGGGTTGGAACAGCCCCAGCATTTT.